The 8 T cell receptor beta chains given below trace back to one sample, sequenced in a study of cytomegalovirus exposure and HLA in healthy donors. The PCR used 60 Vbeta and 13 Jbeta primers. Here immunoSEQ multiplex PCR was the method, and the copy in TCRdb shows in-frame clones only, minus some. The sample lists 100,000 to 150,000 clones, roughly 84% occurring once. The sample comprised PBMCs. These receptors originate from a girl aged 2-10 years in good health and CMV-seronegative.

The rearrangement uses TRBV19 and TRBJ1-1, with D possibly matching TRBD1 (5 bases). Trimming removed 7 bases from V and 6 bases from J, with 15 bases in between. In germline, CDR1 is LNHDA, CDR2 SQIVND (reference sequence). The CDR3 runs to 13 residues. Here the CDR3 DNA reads TGTGCCAGTATTCCTACAGGAACTCCTGAAGCTTTCTTT. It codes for CASIPTGTPEAFF.

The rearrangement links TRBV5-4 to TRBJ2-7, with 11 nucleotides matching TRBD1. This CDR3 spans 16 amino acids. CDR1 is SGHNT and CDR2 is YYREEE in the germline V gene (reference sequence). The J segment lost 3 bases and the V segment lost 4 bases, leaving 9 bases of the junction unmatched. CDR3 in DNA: TGTGCCAGCAGCGACCTCGGGACAGGGGGGCTCTACGAGCAGTACTTC. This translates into CASSDLGTGGLYEQYF.

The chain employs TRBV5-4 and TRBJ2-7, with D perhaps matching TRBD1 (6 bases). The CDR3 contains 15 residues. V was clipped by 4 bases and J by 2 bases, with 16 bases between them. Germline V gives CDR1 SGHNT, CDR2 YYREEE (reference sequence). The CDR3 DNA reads TGTGCCAGCAGCATACTCAGGGGTTCGACCTACGAGCAGTACTTC. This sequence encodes CASSILRGSTYEQYF.

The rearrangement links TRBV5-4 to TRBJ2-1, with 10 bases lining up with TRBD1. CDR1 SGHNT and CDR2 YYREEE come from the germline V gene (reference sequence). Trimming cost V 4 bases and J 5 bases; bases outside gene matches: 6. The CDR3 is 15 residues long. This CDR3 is CASSLTGTGDNEQFF. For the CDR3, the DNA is TGTGCCAGCAGCCTCACCGGGACAGGGGACAATGAGCAGTTCTTC.

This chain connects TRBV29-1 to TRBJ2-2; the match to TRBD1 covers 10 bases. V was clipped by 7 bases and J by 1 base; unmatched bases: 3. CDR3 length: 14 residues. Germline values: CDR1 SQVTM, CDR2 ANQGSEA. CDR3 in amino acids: CSARTGGNTGELFF. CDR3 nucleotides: TGCAGCGCTCGGACAGGGGGGAACACCGGGGAGCTGTTTTTT.

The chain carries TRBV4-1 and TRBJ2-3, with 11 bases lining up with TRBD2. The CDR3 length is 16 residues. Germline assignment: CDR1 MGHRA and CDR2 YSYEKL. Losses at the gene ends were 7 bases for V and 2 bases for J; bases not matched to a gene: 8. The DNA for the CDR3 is TGCGCCAGCAACTTAGCGGGAGGGCTAATCACAGATACGCAGTATTTT. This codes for CASNLAGGLITDTQYF.

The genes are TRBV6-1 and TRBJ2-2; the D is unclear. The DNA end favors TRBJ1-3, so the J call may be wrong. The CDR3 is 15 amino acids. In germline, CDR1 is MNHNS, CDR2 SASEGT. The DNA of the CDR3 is TGTGCCAGCGACCCGTCGTGGACGACGGGAAACACCATATATTTT. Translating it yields CASDPSWTTGNTIYF.

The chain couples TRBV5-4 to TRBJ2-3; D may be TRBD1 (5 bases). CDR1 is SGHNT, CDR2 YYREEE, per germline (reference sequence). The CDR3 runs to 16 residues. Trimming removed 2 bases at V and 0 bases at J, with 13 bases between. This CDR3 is CASSLGADTSTDTQYF. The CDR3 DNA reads TGTGCCAGCAGCTTAGGGGCGGACACCAGCACAGATACGCAGTATTTT.